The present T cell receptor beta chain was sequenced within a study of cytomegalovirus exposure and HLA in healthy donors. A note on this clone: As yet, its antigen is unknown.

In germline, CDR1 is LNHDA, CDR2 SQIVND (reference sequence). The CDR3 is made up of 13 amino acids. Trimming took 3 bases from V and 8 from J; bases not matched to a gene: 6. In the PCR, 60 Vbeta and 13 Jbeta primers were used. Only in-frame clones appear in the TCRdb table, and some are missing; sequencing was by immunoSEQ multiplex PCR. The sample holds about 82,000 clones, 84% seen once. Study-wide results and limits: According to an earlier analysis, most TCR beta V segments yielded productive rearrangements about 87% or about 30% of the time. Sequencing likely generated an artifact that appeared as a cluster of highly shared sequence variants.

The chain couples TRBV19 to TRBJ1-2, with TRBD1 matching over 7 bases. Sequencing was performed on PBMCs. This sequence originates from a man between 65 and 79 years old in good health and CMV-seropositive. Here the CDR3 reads CASSIQQGSGYTF. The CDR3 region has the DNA TGTGCCAGTAGTATTCAACAGGGGAGCGGCTACACCTTC. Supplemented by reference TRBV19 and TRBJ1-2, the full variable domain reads DGGITQSPKYLFRKEGQNVTLSCEQNLNHDAMYWYRQDPGQGLRLIYYSQIVNDFQKGDIAEGYSVSREKKESFPLTVTSAQKNPTAFYLCASSIQQGSGYTFGSGTRLTVV.